The subject of this entry is one T cell receptor beta chain. Its antigen is unidentified. The sample belongs to a study of monozygotic twins with inflammatory bowel disease. Study-wide points: Variability in patient repertoires may have come partly from differing immunosuppressive treatments.

After re-calling the 5' RACE reads, TCRdb lists one entry per CDR3 protein, DNA absent. Recorded here are roughly 150,000 distinct CDR3 sequences; the top ten clones represent roughly 2.5%. There are 15 residues in the CDR3. Germline CDR1 MGHRA, CDR2 YSYEKL. Sequenced material: blood. V is TRBV4-1 and J is TRBJ1-5. The origin of this receptor is a human donor with ulcerative colitis or Crohn's disease, or a healthy co-twin of an affected twin (not recorded which). The CDR3 sequence is CASSQDWGANQPQHF.